The 24 T cell receptor beta chains below were found in one sample sequenced in a study of response to subunit inactivated influenza vaccine. TCRdb reprocessed the RT-PCR reads with MiXCR, giving one entry per CDR3 protein. The sample carries around 600,000 distinct CDR3 sequences, around 11% recorded once. This sample was shared with a second study, whose subject was T cells expressing NK-cell markers. This second study says: In generating TCR beta cDNA, 5'RACE template switching with UMIs was used.

The input for sequencing was PBMCs from blood, taken on the day of vaccination. These receptors all come from a middle-aged man who received an inactivated influenza vaccine.

There are a few counts of this clonotype. This chain connects TRBV20-1 to TRBJ2-1; TRBD2 matches at 9 bases. V was clipped by 5 bases and J by 5 bases; unmatched bases: 7. The germline V gene encodes CDR1 DFQATT and CDR2 SNEGSKA (reference sequence). The CDR3 contains 14 residues. The CDR3 here is CSAPGTSSNNEQFF. The CDR3 nucleotides read TGCAGTGCTCCTGGGACTAGCTCGAACAATGAGCAGTTCTTC.

Turning to this clonotype: Just one base apart from a much larger clone, this may be a read error. The rearrangement uses TRBV4-2 and TRBJ1-4; D ambiguous. CDR1 is LGHNA, CDR2 YNFKEQ, per germline. This CDR3 has 14 residues. V lost 0 bases, J lost 3 bases, and 5 bases lay in between. CDR3 amino acids: CASSQESPNEKLFF. CDR3 nucleotides: TGTGCCAGCAGCCAAGAGTCACCTAATGAAAAACTGTTTTTT.

The V and J genes are TRBV28 and TRBJ2-5; TRBD2 aligns across 7 bases. Trimming removed 4 bases from V and 3 bases from J; junction bases left unmatched: 5. Germline V gene lookup returns CDR1 MDHEN and CDR2 SYDVKM. The CDR3 is 14 amino acids. The CDR3 spells CASSWASGKETQYF. The CDR3 nucleotides read TGTGCCAGCAGTTGGGCTAGCGGAAAAGAGACCCAGTACTTC.

This clonotype was recorded many times. V usage is TRBV3-1 and J usage is TRBJ2-5, with TRBD1 identical over 7 bases. The trim removed 4 bases at V and 5 bases at J, leaving 13 bases unmatched. CDR1 is LGHDT and CDR2 is YNNKEL in the germline V gene (reference sequence). This CDR3 contains 16 residues. CDR3 nucleotide sequence: TGTGCCAGCAGCCTTTACTCCCAGGGGGTTGTGGAGACCCAGTACTTC. It yields the protein CASSLYSQGVVETQYF.

This clonotype was seen a few times. The chain is built from TRBV6-2 or TRBV6-3 and TRBJ2-3; D is ambiguous. Germline V gives CDR1 MNHEY, CDR2 SVGEGT. CDR3 length: 15 amino acids. V lost 2 bases to trimming and J lost 0 bases, with 9 bases between them. CDR3 protein: CASSYDTVSTDTQYF. Written as DNA, the CDR3 is TGTGCCAGCAGTTACGATACAGTGAGCACAGATACGCAGTATTTT.

This clonotype was recorded at least ten times. V usage is TRBV4-2 and J usage is TRBJ1-5; D is possibly TRBD1 (6 bases). Between the trimmed V and J ends, which lost 6 bases and 3 bases, there was a span of 12 bases. The CDR3 has 14 amino acids. Germline CDR1 LGHNA, CDR2 YNFKEQ. CDR3 sequence: CASSRTGINQPQHF. DNA of the CDR3: TGTGCCAGCAGTCGAACAGGGATCAATCAGCCCCAGCATTTT.

This clonotype showed up just a few times. The chain is built from TRBV6-2 or TRBV6-3 and TRBJ2-7; possibly TRBD1 for D (5 bases). The CDR3 spans 11 residues. V was trimmed by 5 bases and J by 8 bases, leaving 10 bases between them. Per the germline V gene, CDR1 is MNHEY and CDR2 is SVGEGT. CDR3 nucleotides: TGTGCCAGCAGTACCCAGGGTCAGCAGTACTTC. Amino acid sequence: CASSTQGQQYF.

A note on this clonotype: A much larger clone is a single base away; this may be a read error. The chain links TRBV28 to TRBJ1-4, with 7 bases aligning to TRBD1. The CDR3 contains 13 residues. The germline V gene encodes CDR1 MDHEN and CDR2 SYDVKM. In nucleotides, the CDR3 is TGTGCCAGCAGCCGGGACAGTAATGAAGAACTGTTTTTT. This gives the protein CASSRDSNEELFF.

This clonotype was seen repeatedly, ten times or more. The genes are TRBV29-1 and TRBJ2-1; D remains ambiguous. Looked up from germline, CDR1 is SQVTM and CDR2 is ANQGSEA. The ends were cut back, 6 bases at V and 10 bases at J, with 19 bases in the middle. CDR3 length equals 13 residues. CDR3 nucleotide sequence: TGCAGCGTAGCCGATGGATGGGGTTGGGAGCAGTTCTTC. Translating gives CSVADGWGWEQFF.

This clonotype was seen only a few times. The J gene is TRBJ2-1, the V gene TRBV13, with a tentative D call TRBD2 (7 bases). This CDR3 is built from 18 residues. The V end lost 5 bases, the J end lost 0 bases, and 20 bases lay between the germline ends. Germline V lookup: CDR1 PRHDT, CDR2 FYEKMQ (reference sequence). CDR3 in amino acids: CASSPPGGGPSSYNEQFF. CDR3 DNA: TGTGCCAGCAGCCCGCCAGGCGGGGGCCCTAGCTCCTACAATGAGCAGTTCTTC.

This clonotype was counted between two and nine times. The chain uses TRBV29-1 and TRBJ2-7; 7 bases are a match to TRBD1. There are 13 residues in the CDR3. With 3 bases clipped from V and 2 bases from J, the junction kept 4 bases outside the gene matches. Germline CDR1 SQVTM, CDR2 ANQGSEA. CDR3 sequence reads: CSVEDRYTYEQYF. The CDR3, as DNA: TGCAGCGTTGAGGACAGGTATACCTACGAGCAGTACTTC.

This clonotype was observed a handful of times. The chain joins TRBV4-2 to TRBJ1-1; perhaps TRBD1 as D (5 bases). From germline, CDR1 is LGHNA and CDR2 YNFKEQ. The V end lost 1 base, the J end lost 7 bases, and 10 bases lay between the germline ends. CDR3 length equals 13 residues. As DNA, the CDR3 is TGTGCCAGCAGCCAAGCCGGGACGTATGAAGCTTTCTTT. It encodes CASSQAGTYEAFF.

This chain connects TRBV20-1 to TRBJ1-5; D is uncertain. The germline V and J ends were trimmed by 3 bases and 5 bases, with 11 bases remaining between them. Germline values: CDR1 DFQATT, CDR2 SNEGSKA (reference sequence). CDR3 length: 13 residues. This CDR3 reads CSASDGLYQPQHF. The CDR3 DNA reads TGCAGTGCTAGTGACGGACTTTATCAGCCCCAGCATTTT.

The rearrangement uses TRBV20-1 and TRBJ2-1, with 10 bases that match TRBD2. Looked up from germline, CDR1 is DFQATT and CDR2 is SNEGSKA (reference sequence). The CDR3 contains 16 residues. The junction had 9 bases not matched to a gene; V was cut back by 0 bases and J by 7 bases. The CDR3 DNA follows: TGCAGTGCTAGAGAAATCGGACTAGCGGCGTTAAATGAGCAGTTCTTC. It yields the protein CSAREIGLAALNEQFF.

This chain uses TRBV4-2 with TRBJ2-1; the D is unclear. CDR1 and CDR2 (germline): LGHNA, YNFKEQ. The length of the CDR3 is 12 residues. V lost 3 bases and J 8 bases, leaving 8 bases between the germline ends. This CDR3 is CASSHEIDEQFF. CDR3 coding DNA: TGTGCCAGCAGCCACGAGATCGATGAGCAGTTCTTC.

This clonotype was seen a handful of times. The chain uses TRBV10-3 and TRBJ2-7; TRBD1 is a possible D gene (6 bases). Between the trimmed V and J ends, which lost 10 bases and 1 base, there was a span of 14 bases. This CDR3 has 13 amino acids. CDR1 and CDR2 (germline): ENHRY, SYGVKD. In DNA form, the CDR3 reads TGTGCCACAGGGGAGCGGACGTCCTACGAGCAGTACTTC. Encoded protein: CATGERTSYEQYF.

This clonotype has only one observation. The chain combines TRBV14 with TRBJ2-7; the D gene is possibly TRBD1 (6 bases). The V and J ends lost 2 bases and 5 bases respectively, with 10 bases between them. Germline CDR1 SGHDN, CDR2 FVKESK. The CDR3 spans 13 residues. CDR3 in DNA: TGTGCCAGCAGCCAATTCAGGGGCCACGAGCAGTACTTC. Residues: CASSQFRGHEQYF.

In this sample, this clonotype turned up a few times. The chain couples TRBV12-3 or TRBV12-4 to TRBJ1-4; D is uncertain. This CDR3 region has 12 residues. V gave up 5 bases and J gave up 10 bases, with 11 bases separating them. Here the CDR3 reads CASSTVKGKLFF. The DNA of the CDR3 is TGTGCCAGCAGTACCGTTAAGGGAAAACTGTTTTTT.

This clonotype was observed a few times. The V call is TRBV14, the J call TRBJ2-2, with D unresolved. In germline, CDR1 is SGHDN, CDR2 FVKESK. This CDR3 contains 14 residues. V was pared by 0 bases and J by 4 bases, with 6 bases between. The CDR3 sequence is CASSQDGTTGELFF. DNA of the CDR3: TGTGCCAGCAGCCAAGACGGAACCACCGGGGAGCTGTTTTTT.

The chain is built from TRBV10-3 and TRBJ2-2, with D possibly TRBD1 on 6 matching bases. Germline V gene data show CDR1 as ENHRY and CDR2 as SYGVKD. The CDR3 has 15 residues. Trimming took 6 bases from V and 0 from J, leaving 11 bases between them. The CDR3 region has the DNA TGTGCCATCAGGGGGACACCAGCGAACACCGGGGAGCTGTTTTTT. Translated: CAIRGTPANTGELFF.

A few counts support this clonotype. The gene calls are TRBV4-2 and TRBJ1-1; weak D call: TRBD1 (5 bases). Trimming left V 4 bases short and J 2 bases short, with 17 bases between. CDR3 size: 16 residues. Germline values: CDR1 LGHNA, CDR2 YNFKEQ. The CDR3: CASSPRTTKLNTEAFF. CDR3 DNA sequence: TGTGCCAGCAGCCCTAGGACAACTAAACTTAACACTGAAGCTTTCTTT.

This clonotype was seen more than once but under ten times. V and J are TRBV12-3 or TRBV12-4 and TRBJ2-3; 8 positions match TRBD2. The CDR3 covers 15 residues. After removal of 6 bases from V and 0 bases from J, the junction contained 5 bases not matched to a gene. CDR3 region: CASRIAGTSTDTQYF. The DNA of the CDR3 is TGTGCCAGCAGAATAGCGGGAACTAGCACAGATACGCAGTATTTT.

The V call is TRBV14, the J call TRBJ2-4; TRBD2 matches 10 bases. Germline CDR1 SGHDN, CDR2 FVKESK. This CDR3 has 14 residues. V lost 3 bases, J lost 9 bases, and 5 bases stayed unmatched. The DNA for the CDR3 is TGTGCCAGCAGCCAGTCTAGCGGGAGTTCCATTCAGTACTTC. Protein product: CASSQSSGSSIQYF. The variable domain in full, completed from reference TRBV14 and TRBJ2-4, reads EAGVTQFPSHSVIEKGQTVTLRCDPISGHDNLYWYRRVMGKEIKFLLHFVKESKQDESGMPNNRFLAERTGGTYSTLKVQPAELEDSGVYFCASSQSSGSSIQYFGAGTRLSVL.

In its sample, this clonotype was seen a few times. The chain has TRBV19 and TRBJ2-5; D is uncertain. V was cut by 5 bases and J by 4 bases, with 5 bases left in between. Germline values: CDR1 LNHDA, CDR2 SQIVND (reference sequence). The CDR3 loop spans 11 amino acids. The CDR3 loop reads CASSGSETQYF. The CDR3 DNA sequence: TGTGCCAGTAGTGGATCAGAGACCCAGTACTTC.